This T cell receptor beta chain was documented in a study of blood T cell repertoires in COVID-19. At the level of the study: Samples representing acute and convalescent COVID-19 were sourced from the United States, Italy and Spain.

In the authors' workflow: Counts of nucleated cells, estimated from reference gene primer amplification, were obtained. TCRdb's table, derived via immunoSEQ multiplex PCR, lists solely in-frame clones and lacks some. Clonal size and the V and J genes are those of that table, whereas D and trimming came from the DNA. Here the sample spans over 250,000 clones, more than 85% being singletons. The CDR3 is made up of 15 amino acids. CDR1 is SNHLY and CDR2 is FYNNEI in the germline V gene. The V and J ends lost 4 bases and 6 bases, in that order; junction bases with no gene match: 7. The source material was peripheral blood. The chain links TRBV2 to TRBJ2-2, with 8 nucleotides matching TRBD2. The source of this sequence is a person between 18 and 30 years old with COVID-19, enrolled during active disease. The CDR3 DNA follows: TGTGCCAGCAGTGGACTAGCGATGAATTCCGGGGAGCTGTTTTTT. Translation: CASSGLAMNSGELFF. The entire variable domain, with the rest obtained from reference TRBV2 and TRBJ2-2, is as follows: EPEVTQTPSHQVTQMGQEVILRCVPISNHLYFYWYRQILGQKVEFLVSFYNNEISEKSEIFDDQFSVERPDGSNFTLKIRSTKLEDSAMYFCASSGLAMNSGELFFGEGSRLTVL.